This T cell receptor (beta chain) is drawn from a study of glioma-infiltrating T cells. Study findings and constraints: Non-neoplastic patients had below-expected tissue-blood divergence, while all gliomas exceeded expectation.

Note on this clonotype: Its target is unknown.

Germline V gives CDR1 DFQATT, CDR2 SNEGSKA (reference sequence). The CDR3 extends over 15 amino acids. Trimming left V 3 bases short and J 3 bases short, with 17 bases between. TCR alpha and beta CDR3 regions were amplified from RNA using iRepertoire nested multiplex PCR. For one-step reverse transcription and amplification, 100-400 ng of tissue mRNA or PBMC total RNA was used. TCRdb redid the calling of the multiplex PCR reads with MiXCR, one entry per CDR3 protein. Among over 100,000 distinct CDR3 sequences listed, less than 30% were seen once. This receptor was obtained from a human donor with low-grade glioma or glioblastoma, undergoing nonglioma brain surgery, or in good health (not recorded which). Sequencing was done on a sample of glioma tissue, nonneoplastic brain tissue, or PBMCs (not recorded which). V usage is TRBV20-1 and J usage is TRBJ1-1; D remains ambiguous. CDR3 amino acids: CSASFPRHGDTEAFF. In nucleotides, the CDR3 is TGCAGTGCTAGCTTCCCTCGACATGGGGACACTGAAGCTTTCTTT.